This T cell receptor (beta chain) came from a study of immune heterogeneity within non-small cell lung tumors. Turning to the study itself: Tumors were classified as 4 squamous cell carcinomas, around nine non-squamous carcinomas and 1 not otherwise specified.

Study results and limitations: Most high-frequency T-cell receptor beta clonotypes were specific to a single patient. The correlation between local T-cell clonality and local tumor mutational burden was positive, moderate in strength and statistically significant, with R around 0.35.

Note on this clonotype: Its target is unknown.

TCR beta CDR3 was amplified by multiplex PCR using 32 V and 13 J primers. TCRdb independently ran MiXCR on the multiplex PCR reads; one entry per CDR3 protein. The sample lists fewer than 14,000 distinct CDR3 sequences; around 30% were seen once. Genomic DNA from bulk tumor acted as the template, and about 600 ng was loaded per sample. Biopsies that were spaced far apart were taken, several per primary tumor, during surgery. Enrolled individuals presented with untreated, newly diagnosed non-small cell lung cancer and received curative surgery. Everyone who gave samples had just been diagnosed with non-small cell lung cancer and was having surgery with curative intent. The sample consisted of lung tumor tissue. The source is a woman aged 45-65 years with non-small cell lung cancer.

The CDR3 spells CASSHDSQGAGGYTF. The DNA for the CDR3 is TGTGCCAGCAGCCACGATTCACAGGGGGCGGGAGGCTACACCTTC. The chain has TRBV3-1 and TRBJ1-2; 9 bases line up with TRBD1. CDR3 length: 15 amino acids. The V and J ends lost 3 bases and 8 bases, in that order; junction bases with no gene match: 10. In germline, CDR1 is LGHDT, CDR2 YNNKEL (reference sequence).